Below, 29 T cell receptor beta chains from the same sample are listed, as sequenced in a study of blood T cell repertoires in COVID-19. Repertoires were generated with immunoSEQ multiplex PCR, while TCRdb's copy carries only in-frame clones and drops some. Here the sample spans about 130,000 clones, 70% to 90% being singletons. Material for sequencing was peripheral blood. These receptors were collected from an elderly woman with acute or convalescent COVID-19.

This chain joins TRBV6-5 and TRBJ2-7; 8 bases align to TRBD1. V dropped 6 bases and J dropped 6; count of bases not matched to a gene: 4. CDR1 MNHEY and CDR2 SVGAGI come from the germline V gene. This CDR3 region has 12 residues. The CDR3, as DNA: TGTGCCAGCAGCAGGGGGCGCTTCGAGCAGTACTTC. Its translation is CASSRGRFEQYF.

The chain links TRBV28 to TRBJ2-1, with TRBD2 as a possible D gene (5 bases). Looked up from germline, CDR1 is MDHEN and CDR2 is SYDVKM. This CDR3 is built from 16 residues. V was clipped by 5 bases and J by 7 bases, with 21 bases between them. The CDR3 DNA is TGTGCCAGCAGTCCTGCGGACGGAGTTCGGGGTAATGAGCAGTTCTTC. Protein: CASSPADGVRGNEQFF.

The chain has TRBV6-5 and TRBJ2-7, with D perhaps TRBD1 (5 bases). From germline, CDR1 is MNHEY and CDR2 SVGAGI. This CDR3 is 13 amino acids long. V shed 7 bases and J shed 5 bases, with 15 bases lying between them. The CDR3 DNA reads as TGTGCCAGCAAGGGGCCGGGCTTCCACGAGCAGTACTTC. Translated: CASKGPGFHEQYF.

This sequence joins TRBV24-1 and TRBJ2-7; 7 bases align to TRBD1. The CDR3 totals 15 residues. Germline V lookup: CDR1 KGHDR, CDR2 SFDVKD. Trimming took 9 bases from V and 3 from J; bases not matched to a gene: 13. The CDR3 coding sequence is TGTGCCACCTCCTACGGACAGGAGGTTAACTACGAGCAGTACTTC. Encoded protein: CATSYGQEVNYEQYF.

The V gene is TRBV10-3, the J gene TRBJ2-5; the match to TRBD2 covers 8 bases. V lost 8 bases to trimming and J lost 4 bases; unmatched junction nucleotides: 9. Per germline, CDR1 ENHRY and CDR2 SYGVKD. The CDR3 length is 14 residues. This CDR3 is CAIGTSGGSETQYF. Here the CDR3 DNA reads TGTGCCATCGGAACCAGCGGGGGCTCAGAGACCCAGTACTTC.

The rearrangement uses TRBV28 and TRBJ1-2; no definite D call. V was clipped by 3 bases and J by 1 base, with 3 bases between them. The CDR3 spans 12 residues. Germline V gene data show CDR1 as MDHEN and CDR2 as SYDVKM. CDR3 sequence: CASSFNNYGYTF. For the CDR3, the DNA is TGTGCCAGCAGTTTTAATAACTATGGCTACACCTTC.

The chain recombines TRBV9 with TRBJ2-5; 7 positions match TRBD1. Germline V gene lookup returns CDR1 SGDLS and CDR2 YYNGEE. The J segment lost 2 bases and the V segment lost 4 bases, leaving 5 bases of the junction unmatched. The CDR3 is 14 amino acids. DNA of the CDR3: TGTGCCAGCAGCCATTCACAGGGGCAAGAGACCCAGTACTTC. Encoded protein: CASSHSQGQETQYF.

As for this clone: The same CDR3 also results from other DNA sequences found in this sample. The chain employs TRBV5-1 and TRBJ1-2, with TRBD1 matching 7 bases. This CDR3 comprises 13 residues. Germline V gene lookup returns CDR1 SGHRS and CDR2 YFSETQ. The V segment lost 0 bases and the J segment 8 bases; nucleotides outside the gene matches: 4. The CDR3 loop is CASSLGQGGGYTF. CDR3 DNA sequence: TGCGCCAGCAGCTTGGGACAGGGTGGAGGCTACACCTTC. The full variable domain, its missing parts supplied by reference TRBV5-1 and TRBJ1-2, is KAGVTQTPRYLIKTRGQQVTLSCSPISGHRSVSWYQQTPGQGLQFLFEYFSETQRNKGNFPGRFSGRQFSNSRSEMNVSTLELGDSALYLCASSLGQGGGYTFGSGTRLTVV.

The chain links TRBV4-1 to TRBJ2-3; TRBD2 matches 11 bases. Germline CDR1 and CDR2: MGHRA and YSYEKL. The CDR3 length is 21 residues. J lost 0 bases, V lost 0 bases, and 14 bases had no gene match. This CDR3 reads CASSQDDVAGGLTTSTDTQYF. The CDR3 nucleotides read TGCGCCAGCAGCCAAGATGATGTAGCGGGGGGGCTAACCACTAGCACAGATACGCAGTATTTT.

The rearrangement uses TRBV5-1 and TRBJ2-6, with 8 bases that match TRBD1. The V and J ends lost 0 bases and 2 bases, in that order; junction bases with no gene match: 1. This CDR3 is built from 16 residues. In germline, CDR1 is SGHRS, CDR2 YFSETQ. DNA of the CDR3: TGCGCCAGCAGCTTGGCAGGGGGCCCTGGGGCCAACGTCCTGACTTTC. Translation: CASSLAGGPGANVLTF.

The chain joins TRBV2 to TRBJ2-7; no reliable D call. Germline-derived CDR1 and CDR2 are SNHLY and FYNNEI. V lost 4 bases and J lost 6, with 13 bases in between. This CDR3 spans 13 amino acids. CDR3 in DNA: TGTGCCAGCAGTGTGGGCAGATCAGCCGAGCAGTACTTC. Translating it yields CASSVGRSAEQYF.

This chain links TRBV6-5 with TRBJ2-5; no firm D call. In germline, CDR1 is MNHEY, CDR2 SVGAGI. This CDR3 is 13 amino acids long. The V gene lost 7 bases and the J gene lost 5 bases, with 14 bases spanning the gap. This CDR3 reads CASTLGSLETQYF. CDR3 coding DNA: TGTGCCAGCACCTTGGGCTCTTTGGAGACCCAGTACTTC.

The chain uses TRBV28 and TRBJ1-2; possible D gene TRBD1, 5 bases. The V end lost 3 bases, the J end lost 3 bases, and 11 bases lay between the germline ends. The germline V gene has CDR1 MDHEN and CDR2 SYDVKM. The CDR3 loop spans 14 amino acids. The CDR3 nucleotides are TGTGCCAGCAGTTTCCGGCAGGGATACTATGGCTACACCTTC. As protein: CASSFRQGYYGYTF.

V gene TRBV21-1 combines with J gene TRBJ1-2; the D segment call TRBD1 is taken from the table without a DNA check. TRBV21-1 is a pseudogene locus. The CDR3 totals 14 residues. CDR3 sequence (DNA): TGTGCCAGCAGCAAGAAGTCAGGGGACTATGGCTACACCTTC. Translation gives CASSKKSGDYGYTF.

The chain carries TRBV20-1 and TRBJ1-1; D gene unclear. The V gene's germline CDR1 is DFQATT and CDR2 SNEGSKA (reference sequence). The CDR3 sequence is 11 residues long. Trimming took off 5 bases at V and 6 bases at J, with 10 bases between the two ends. The CDR3 region is CSARFSPEAFF. The DNA for the CDR3 is TGCAGTGCTCGGTTCTCGCCTGAAGCTTTCTTT.

This clone has a handful of counts. This chain uses TRBV19 with TRBJ2-2, with D perhaps TRBD2 (7 bases). Germline V gives CDR1 LNHDA, CDR2 SQIVND (reference sequence). The V end was cut by 7 bases, the J end by 2 bases, with 17 bases between. CDR3 size: 16 residues. This CDR3 is CASTVLGGLNTGELFF. DNA of the CDR3: TGTGCCAGTACCGTGCTGGGGGGGCTTAACACCGGGGAGCTGTTTTTT.

The rearrangement links TRBV9 to TRBJ2-3; D not certain. The CDR3 sequence is 15 residues long. The ends were cut back, 0 bases at V and 0 bases at J, with 8 bases in the middle. Germline V gene data show CDR1 as SGDLS and CDR2 as YYNGEE. The CDR3 DNA reads as TGTGCCAGCAGCGTAGCAAGCCTTAGCACAGATACGCAGTATTTT. It specifies CASSVASLSTDTQYF.

The V call is TRBV5-1, the J call TRBJ2-7; the match to TRBD1 covers 8 bases. Germline V CDR1 and CDR2: SGHRS, YFSETQ. J gave up 2 bases and V 3 bases, and 4 bases lay outside the gene matches. There are 14 residues in the CDR3. The CDR3 loop is CASSSGQGTYEQYF. In nucleotides, the CDR3 is TGCGCCAGCAGCTCCGGACAGGGAACCTACGAGCAGTACTTC.

The V and J genes are TRBV11-3 and TRBJ2-5; 8 bases are shared with TRBD1. Germline V gene lookup returns CDR1 SGHNT and CDR2 YENEEA. CDR3 length: 16 amino acids. V lost 1 base and J lost 1; bases outside the gene matches: 5. In nucleotides, the CDR3 is TGTGCCAGCAGCTTAGGAACAGGGGGGTTCCAAGAGACCCAGTACTTC. Amino acids: CASSLGTGGFQETQYF.

This clone was seen a few times. Other nucleotide sequences in the sample specify the same CDR3. The chain links TRBV7-2 to TRBJ1-5, with 8 bases matching TRBD1. There are 14 residues in the CDR3. Germline V lookup: CDR1 SGHTA, CDR2 FQGNSA. V dropped 2 bases and J dropped 7; count of bases not matched to a gene: 4. CDR3 bases: TGTGCCAGCAGCTTAACAGGGGGTAGGCAGCCCCAGCATTTT. It is translated as CASSLTGGRQPQHF.

The rearrangement uses TRBV5-1 and TRBJ1-5, with D perhaps TRBD1 (5 bases). This CDR3 has 15 residues. V was pared by 0 bases and J by 8 bases, with 15 bases between. CDR1 is SGHRS and CDR2 is YFSETQ in the germline V gene. The CDR3 DNA reads TGCGCCAGCAGCTTGGGTGGCAGGGAATATGAGCCCCAGCATTTT. Encoded protein: CASSLGGREYEPQHF.

V usage is TRBV11-2 and J usage is TRBJ1-2; TRBD1 matches at 7 bases. CDR1 SGHAT and CDR2 FQNNGV come from the germline V gene. CDR3 length equals 15 residues. The V segment lost 4 bases and the J segment 2 bases; nucleotides outside the gene matches: 7. Written as DNA, the CDR3 is TGTGCCAGCAGCTCACACAGGGGTAGAAACTATGGCTACACCTTC. The encoded protein is CASSSHRGRNYGYTF.

The gene calls are TRBV11-2 and TRBJ1-5; D is ambiguous. The CDR3 spans 13 residues. V dropped 2 bases and J dropped 5 bases, with 7 bases sitting between them. CDR1 SGHAT and CDR2 FQNNGV come from the germline V gene. In DNA, the CDR3 is TGTGCCAGCAGCTTAACACCCTATCAGCCCCAGCATTTT. Protein product: CASSLTPYQPQHF.

The CDR3 is CASSTSGKGTDTQYF. CDR3 nucleotides: TGTGCCAGCAGTACTAGCGGGAAGGGCACAGATACGCAGTATTTT. The genes are TRBV6-5 and TRBJ2-3; 10 bases map to TRBD2. This CDR3 has 15 amino acids. J was trimmed by 1 base and V by 5 bases; bases with no gene match: 3. CDR1 MNHEY and CDR2 SVGAGI come from the germline V gene.

This clone appeared many times. CDR3 in amino acids: CASSLRSSRPLQFNEQFF. The CDR3 nucleotides are TGTGCCAGCAGCTTAAGGTCGAGCAGACCGCTACAGTTCAATGAGCAGTTCTTC. This chain uses TRBV7-3 with TRBJ2-1, with D unresolved. From germline, CDR1 is SGHTA and CDR2 FQGTGA. This CDR3 is 18 amino acids long. Trimming stripped 1 base from V and 6 bases from J, with 22 bases between.

The CDR3 loop reads CASSDLNTGELFF. The CDR3 DNA reads TGTGCCAGCAGTGATCTTAACACCGGGGAGCTGTTTTTT. This rearrangement joins TRBV25-1 to TRBJ2-2; unclear D gene. The CDR3 totals 13 residues. Germline CDR1 MGHDK, CDR2 SYGVNS. The germline V and J ends were trimmed by 3 bases and 2 bases, with 4 bases remaining between them. Supplemented by reference TRBV25-1 and TRBJ2-2, the full variable domain reads EADIYQTPRYLVIGTGKKITLECSQTMGHDKMYWYQQDPGMELHLIHYSYGVNSTEKGDLSSESTVSRIRTEHFPLTLESARPSHTSQYLCASSDLNTGELFFGEGSRLTVL.

This chain connects TRBV5-1 to TRBJ1-5, with TRBD1 as a possible D gene (6 bases). The CDR3 consists of 16 residues. The V end lost 4 bases, the J end lost 6 bases, and 20 bases lay between the germline ends. CDR1 is SGHRS and CDR2 is YFSETQ in the germline V gene. DNA for the CDR3: TGCGCCAGCAGCCCCCAGGGAGGGGGGAGTCGTCAGCCCCAGCATTTT. Translated: CASSPQGGGSRQPQHF.

This clone occurred once. The chain employs TRBV7-8 and TRBJ2-7; 8 bases fit TRBD1. The V segment lost 2 bases and the J segment 0 bases; nucleotides outside the gene matches: 3. Germline V gene sequence: CDR1 SGHVS, CDR2 FQNEAQ. The CDR3 consists of 15 residues. The CDR3 sequence is CASSLPGGFSYEQYF. As DNA, the CDR3 is TGTGCCAGCAGCTTACCAGGGGGCTTCTCCTACGAGCAGTACTTC.

This clone was observed a few times. As DNA, the CDR3 is TGTGCCAGCAGCCCGGGCGGGACTAGCGTATACAATGAGCAGTTCTTC. It is translated as CASSPGGTSVYNEQFF. The chain links TRBV5-4 to TRBJ2-1; 10 bases are a match to TRBD2. This CDR3 is built from 16 residues. V lost 4 bases to trimming and J lost 4 bases; unmatched junction nucleotides: 8. The germline CDR1 and CDR2 sequences are SGHNT and YYREEE (reference sequence).